The sequence of this T cell receptor beta chain was determined in a study of T cells in Graves' hyperthyroidism and ophthalmopathy. Stable hyperthyroidism: no ophthalmopathy progression over 18 months of follow-up. Clinical symptoms, serum thyroxine and TRAb, thyroid ultrasound and orbital computed tomography together formed the diagnostic basis. Amplified TCR beta CDR3 regions came from RNA transcripts. HTBI primers were the set used in a first-round RT-PCR of the TCR CDR3. TCRdb fed the multiplex PCR reads into MiXCR, producing one record per CDR3 protein. The data show some 510,000 distinct CDR3 sequences, around 21% seen once. The receptor was derived from a man younger than 35 with Graves' hyperthyroidism. What was sequenced was blood.

The CDR3 loop reads CASSDGTHVGNTIYF. The CDR3 nucleotides are TGTGCCAGCAGTGACGGGACTCATGTCGGAAACACCATATATTTT. V gene TRBV6-2 or TRBV6-3 combines with J gene TRBJ1-3; D is possibly TRBD1 (5 bases). The V end lost 5 bases, the J end lost 4 bases, and 15 bases lay between the germline ends. This CDR3 has 15 amino acids. Germline V CDR1 and CDR2: MNHEY, SVGEGT.